This section outlines one T cell receptor beta chain sequence together with its context. Its cognate antigen is unknown. Per the original data handling: Out-of-frame sequences were removed, leaving roughly 2,200,000 distinct TCRbeta sequences. The method was immunoSEQ multiplex PCR; TCRdb's version includes in-frame clones alone and lacks a portion of them. The DNA was the basis for D and trimming; V, J and clone size are from that table. The sample holds 40,000 to 55,000 clones, around 74% seen once. Single viable CD3+CD4+CD8-CD45RO+ cells were sorted as the memory CD4+ T cells. Germline V lookup: CDR1 LNHDA, CDR2 SQIVND (reference sequence). Trimming removed 5 bases from V and 10 bases from J, with 18 bases in between. This CDR3 has 15 residues. The sample is drawn from a study of memory CD4+ T cells and cytomegalovirus serostatus. At the level of the study: Of the healthy Belgian adults, several were CMV seropositive and fewer than 30 seronegative. General observations from the study: Each of around 69 CMV-associated TCRbeta sequences occurred in one to five individuals.

This TCR derives from an adult in good health and CMV-seropositive. The specimen sequenced was memory CD4+ T cells from blood. The gene calls are TRBV19 and TRBJ1-6; a weak D match, TRBD1 (5 bases). CDR3 sequence reads: CASSGVGDELSPLHF. Written as DNA, the CDR3 is TGTGCCAGTAGTGGGGTAGGGGACGAACTCTCACCCCTCCACTTT.